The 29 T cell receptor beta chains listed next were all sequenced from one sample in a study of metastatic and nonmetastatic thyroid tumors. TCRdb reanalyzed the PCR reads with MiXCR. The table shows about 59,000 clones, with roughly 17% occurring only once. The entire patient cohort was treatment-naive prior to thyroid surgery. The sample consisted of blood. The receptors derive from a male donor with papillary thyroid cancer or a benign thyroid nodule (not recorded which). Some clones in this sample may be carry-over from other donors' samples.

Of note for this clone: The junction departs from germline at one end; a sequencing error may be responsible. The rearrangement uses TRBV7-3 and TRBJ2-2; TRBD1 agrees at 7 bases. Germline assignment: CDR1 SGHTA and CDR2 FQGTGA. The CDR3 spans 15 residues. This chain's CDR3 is CSSSDRVIVTGELFF. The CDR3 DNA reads TGTTCCAGCAGCGACAGGGTAATTGTCACCGGGGAGCTGTTTTTT.

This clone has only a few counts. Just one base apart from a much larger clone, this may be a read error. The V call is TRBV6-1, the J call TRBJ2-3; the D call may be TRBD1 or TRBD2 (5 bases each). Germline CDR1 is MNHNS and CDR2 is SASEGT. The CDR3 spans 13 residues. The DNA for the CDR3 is TGTGCCAGCACCCGGGACGCCACAGATACGAAGTATTTT. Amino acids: CASTRDATDTKYF.

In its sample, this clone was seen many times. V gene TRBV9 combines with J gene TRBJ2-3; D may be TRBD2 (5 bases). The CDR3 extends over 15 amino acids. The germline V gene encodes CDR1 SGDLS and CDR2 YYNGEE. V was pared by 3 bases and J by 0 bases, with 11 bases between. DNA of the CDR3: TGTGCCAGCAGCGCCAGCGGATCTAGCACAGATACGCAGTATTTT. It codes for CASSASGSSTDTQYF. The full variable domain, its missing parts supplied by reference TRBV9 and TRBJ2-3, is DSGVTQTPKHLITATGQRVTLRCSPRSGDLSVYWYQQSLDQGLQFLIQYYNGEERAKGNILERFSAQQFPDLHSELNLSSLELGDSALYFCASSASGSSTDTQYFGPGTRLTVL.

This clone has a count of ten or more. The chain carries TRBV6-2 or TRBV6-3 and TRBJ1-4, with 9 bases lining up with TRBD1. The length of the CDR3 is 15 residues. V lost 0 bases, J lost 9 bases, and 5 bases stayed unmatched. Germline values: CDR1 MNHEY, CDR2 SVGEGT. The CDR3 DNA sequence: TGTGCCAGCAGTTACTCCGGGACAGGGAATCAAAAACTGTTTTTT. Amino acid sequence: CASSYSGTGNQKLFF.

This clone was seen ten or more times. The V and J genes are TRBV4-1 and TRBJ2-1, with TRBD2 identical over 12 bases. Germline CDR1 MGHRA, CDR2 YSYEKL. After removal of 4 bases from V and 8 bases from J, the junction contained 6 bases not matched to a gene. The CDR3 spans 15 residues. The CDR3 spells CASSRSSGGADEQFF. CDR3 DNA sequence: TGCGCCAGCAGCCGTTCTAGCGGGGGGGCGGATGAGCAGTTCTTC.

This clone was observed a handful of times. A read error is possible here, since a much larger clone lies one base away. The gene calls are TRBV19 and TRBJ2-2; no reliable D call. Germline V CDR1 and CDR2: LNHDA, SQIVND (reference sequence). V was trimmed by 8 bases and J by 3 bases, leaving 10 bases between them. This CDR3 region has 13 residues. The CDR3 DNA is TGTGCCAGTTGGGCAGGTCACACCGGGGAGCTGTTTTTT. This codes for CASWAGHTGELFF. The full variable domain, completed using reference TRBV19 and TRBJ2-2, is DGGITQSPKYLFRKEGQNVTLSCEQNLNHDAMYWYRQDPGQGLRLIYYSQIVNDFQKGDIAEGYSVSREKKESFPLTVTSAQKNPTAFYLCASWAGHTGELFFGEGSRLTVL.

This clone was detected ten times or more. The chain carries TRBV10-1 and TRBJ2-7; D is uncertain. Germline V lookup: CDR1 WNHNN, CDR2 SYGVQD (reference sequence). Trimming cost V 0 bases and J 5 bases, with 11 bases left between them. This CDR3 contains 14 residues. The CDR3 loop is CASSESKPPHEQYF. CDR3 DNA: TGCGCCAGCAGTGAGTCCAAGCCGCCCCACGAGCAGTACTTC.

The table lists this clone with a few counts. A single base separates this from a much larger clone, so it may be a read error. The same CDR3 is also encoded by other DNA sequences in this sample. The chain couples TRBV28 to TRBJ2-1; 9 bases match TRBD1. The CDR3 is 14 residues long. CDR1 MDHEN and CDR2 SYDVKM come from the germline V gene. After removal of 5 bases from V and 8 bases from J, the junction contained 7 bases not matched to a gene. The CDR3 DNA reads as TGTGCCAGCAGTGAGGACAGGGGTCAGGATGAGCAGTTCTTC. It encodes CASSEDRGQDEQFF.

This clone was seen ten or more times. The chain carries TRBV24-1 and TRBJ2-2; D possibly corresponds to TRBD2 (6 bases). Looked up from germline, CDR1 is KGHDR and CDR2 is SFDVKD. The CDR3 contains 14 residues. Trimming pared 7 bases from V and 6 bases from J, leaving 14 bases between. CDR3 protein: CATSPTRLSGELFF. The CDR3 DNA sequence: TGTGCCACCAGCCCGACTAGACTCTCCGGGGAGCTGTTTTTT.

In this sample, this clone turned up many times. This chain's CDR3 is CASSTGTSGKIDTQYF. CDR3 bases: TGTGCCAGTAGTACCGGGACTAGCGGGAAGATAGATACGCAGTATTTT. V is TRBV19 and J is TRBJ2-3; TRBD2 aligns across 13 bases. V was pared by 4 bases and J by 5 bases, with 6 bases of the junction left unmatched. CDR1 and CDR2 (germline): LNHDA, SQIVND (reference sequence). The CDR3 extends over 16 amino acids.

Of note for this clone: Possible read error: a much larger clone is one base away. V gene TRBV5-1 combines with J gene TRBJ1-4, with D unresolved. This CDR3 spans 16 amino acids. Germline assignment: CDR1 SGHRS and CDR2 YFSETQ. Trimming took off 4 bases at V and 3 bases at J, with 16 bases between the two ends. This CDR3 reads CASSNGSNRANEKLFF. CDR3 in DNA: TGCGCCAGCAGCAATGGTTCCAATAGAGCTAATGAAAAACTGTTTTTT.

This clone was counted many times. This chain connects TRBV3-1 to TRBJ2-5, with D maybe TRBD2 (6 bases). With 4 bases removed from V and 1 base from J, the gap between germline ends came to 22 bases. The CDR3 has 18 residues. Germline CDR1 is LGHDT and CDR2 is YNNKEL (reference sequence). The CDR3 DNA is TGTGCCAGCAGCCCAAAAGGCCCCTCGGAGGGAACCCAAGAGACCCAGTACTTC. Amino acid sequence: CASSPKGPSEGTQETQYF.

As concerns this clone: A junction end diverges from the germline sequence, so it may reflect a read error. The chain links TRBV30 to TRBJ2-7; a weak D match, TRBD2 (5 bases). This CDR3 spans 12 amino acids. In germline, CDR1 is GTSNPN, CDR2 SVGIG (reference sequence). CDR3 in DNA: TGTGCCTGGATGAAGGACTCCTACGAGCAGTGCTTC. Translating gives CAWMKDSYEQCF.

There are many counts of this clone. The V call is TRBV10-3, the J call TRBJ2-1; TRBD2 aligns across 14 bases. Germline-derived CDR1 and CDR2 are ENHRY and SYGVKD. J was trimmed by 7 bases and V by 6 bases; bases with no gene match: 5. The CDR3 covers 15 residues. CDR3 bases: TGTGCCATCAGCGCCGGGACTAGCGGGGGAAATGAGCAGTTCTTC. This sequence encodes CAISAGTSGGNEQFF.

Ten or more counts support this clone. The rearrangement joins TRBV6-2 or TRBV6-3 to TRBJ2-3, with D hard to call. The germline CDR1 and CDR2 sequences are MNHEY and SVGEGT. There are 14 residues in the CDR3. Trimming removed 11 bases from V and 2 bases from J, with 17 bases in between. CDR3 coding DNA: TGTGCCTGCCGTGCGGAGAAAGTCACAGATACGCAGTATTTT. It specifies CACRAEKVTDTQYF.

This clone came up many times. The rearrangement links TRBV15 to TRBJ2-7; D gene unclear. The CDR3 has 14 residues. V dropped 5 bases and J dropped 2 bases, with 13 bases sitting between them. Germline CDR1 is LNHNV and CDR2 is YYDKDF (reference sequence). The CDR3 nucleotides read TGTGCCACCAGCCCCCAATACGAAGCCTACGAGCAGTACTTC. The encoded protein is CATSPQYEAYEQYF.

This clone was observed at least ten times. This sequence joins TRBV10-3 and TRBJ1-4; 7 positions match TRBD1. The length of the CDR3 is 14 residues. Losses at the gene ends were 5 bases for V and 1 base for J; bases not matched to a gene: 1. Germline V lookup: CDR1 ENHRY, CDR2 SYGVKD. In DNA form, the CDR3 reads TGTGCCATCAGTAGGGGGCAAACTAATGAAAAACTGTTTTTT. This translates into CAISRGQTNEKLFF.

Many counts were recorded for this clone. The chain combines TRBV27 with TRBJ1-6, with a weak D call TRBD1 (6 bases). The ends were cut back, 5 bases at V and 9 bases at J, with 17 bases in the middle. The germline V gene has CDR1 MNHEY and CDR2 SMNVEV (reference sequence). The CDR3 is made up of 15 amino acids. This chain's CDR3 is CASSNIQGLGSPLHF. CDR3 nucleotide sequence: TGTGCCAGCAGTAATATCCAGGGGTTGGGTTCACCCCTCCACTTT.

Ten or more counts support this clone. The CDR3 bases are TGTGCCAGCAGTTTAGGGTACGAGCAGTACGTC. Translated: CASSLGYEQYV. The rearrangement uses TRBV12-3 or TRBV12-4 and TRBJ2-7; D unresolved. This CDR3 comprises 11 residues. Trimming took 1 base from V and 4 from J, leaving 2 bases between them.

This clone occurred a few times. As DNA, the CDR3 is TGCAGTGCTAGAAGGGACCTCGAAGCGAGAGAGCAGTACGTC. Translated: CSARRDLEAREQYV. The chain recombines TRBV20-1 with TRBJ2-7; D tentatively reads TRBD1 or TRBD2 (5 bases each). In germline, CDR1 is DFQATT, CDR2 SNEGSKA (reference sequence). Trimming removed 2 bases from V and 7 bases from J, with 18 bases in between. There are 14 residues in the CDR3.

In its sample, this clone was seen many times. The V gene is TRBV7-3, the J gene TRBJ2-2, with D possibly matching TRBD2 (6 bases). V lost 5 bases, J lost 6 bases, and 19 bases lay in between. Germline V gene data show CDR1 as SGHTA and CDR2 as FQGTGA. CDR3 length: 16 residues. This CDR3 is CASSPDGSGLSGELFF. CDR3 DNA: TGTGCCAGCAGCCCCGACGGGAGTGGGTTGTCCGGGGAGCTGTTTTTT. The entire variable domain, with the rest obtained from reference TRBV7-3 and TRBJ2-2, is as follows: GAGVSQTPSNKVTEKGKYVELRCDPISGHTALYWYRQSLGQGPEFLIYFQGTGAADDSGLPNDRFFAVRPEGSVSTLKIQRTERGDSAVYLCASSPDGSGLSGELFFGEGSRLTVL.

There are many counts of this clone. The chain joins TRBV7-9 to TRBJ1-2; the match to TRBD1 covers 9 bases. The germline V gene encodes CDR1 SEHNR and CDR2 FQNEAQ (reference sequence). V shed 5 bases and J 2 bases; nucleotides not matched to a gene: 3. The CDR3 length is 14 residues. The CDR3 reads CASSQGQGNYGYTF. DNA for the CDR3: TGTGCCAGCAGCCAAGGACAGGGGAACTATGGCTACACCTTC.

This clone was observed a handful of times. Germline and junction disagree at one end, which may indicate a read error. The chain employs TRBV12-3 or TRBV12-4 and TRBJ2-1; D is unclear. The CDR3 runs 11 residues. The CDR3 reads CASSLLYDQFF. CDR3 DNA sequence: TGTGCCAGCAGTTTGTTGTATGATCAGTTCTTC.

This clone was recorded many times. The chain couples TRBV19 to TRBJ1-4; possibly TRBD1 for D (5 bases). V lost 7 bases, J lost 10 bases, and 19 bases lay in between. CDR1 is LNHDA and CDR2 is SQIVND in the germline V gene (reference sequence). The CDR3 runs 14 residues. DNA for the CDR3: TGTGCCAGTACCCCTCCGGGGGATTTAGGAAAACTGTTTTTT. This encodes CASTPPGDLGKLFF.

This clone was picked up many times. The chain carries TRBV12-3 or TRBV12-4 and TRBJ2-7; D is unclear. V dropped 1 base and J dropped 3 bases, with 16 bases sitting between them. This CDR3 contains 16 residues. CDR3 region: CASSLVFRDIRYEQYF. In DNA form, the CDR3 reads TGTGCCAGCAGTTTAGTTTTTAGGGATATTCGCTACGAGCAGTACTTC.

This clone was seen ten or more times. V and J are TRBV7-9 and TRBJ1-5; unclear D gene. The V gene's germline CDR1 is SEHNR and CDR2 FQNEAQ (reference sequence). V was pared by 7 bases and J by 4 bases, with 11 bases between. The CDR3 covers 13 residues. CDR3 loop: CASTPDGNQPQHF. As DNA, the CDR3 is TGTGCCAGCACCCCCGATGGGAATCAGCCCCAGCATTTT.

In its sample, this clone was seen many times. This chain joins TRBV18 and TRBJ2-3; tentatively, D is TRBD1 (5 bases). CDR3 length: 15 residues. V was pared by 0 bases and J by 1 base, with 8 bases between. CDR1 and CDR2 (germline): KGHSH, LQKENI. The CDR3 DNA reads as TGTGCCAGCTCACCACCAGGGGTCCGCACAGATACGCAGTATTTT. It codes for CASSPPGVRTDTQYF.

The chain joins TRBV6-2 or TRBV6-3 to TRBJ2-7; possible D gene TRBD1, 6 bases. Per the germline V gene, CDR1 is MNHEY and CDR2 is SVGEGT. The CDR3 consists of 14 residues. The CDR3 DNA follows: TGTTCCAGCAGTTATTCAGGGGTCACCTACGAGCAGTACGTC. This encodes CSSSYSGVTYEQYV.

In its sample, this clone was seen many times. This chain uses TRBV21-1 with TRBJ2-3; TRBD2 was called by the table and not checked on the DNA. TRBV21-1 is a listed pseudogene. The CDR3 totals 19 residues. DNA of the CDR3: TGTGCCAGCAGTACCCCCGGGACTAGCGAAAGTTCTAGCACAGATACGCAGTATTTT. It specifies CASSTPGTSESSSTDTQYF.